The T cell receptor beta chain described here comes from a study of glioma-infiltrating T cells after dendritic cell vaccination. Notes on the study in general: Patients with more pretreatment TILs had longer time to progression and survival.

Comment on this clone: Its antigen is currently unknown.

V gave up 2 bases and J gave up 5 bases, with 11 bases separating them. Germline assignment: CDR1 LGHNA and CDR2 YNFKEQ. The CDR3 sequence is 14 residues long. The primer mix had 60 V beta and 13 J beta primers. The repertoire was sequenced with immunoSEQ multiplex PCR; TCRdb's copy has only in-frame clones and lacks some. Among approximately 110,000 clones listed, 90% were seen once. Regarding time point: after dendritic cell vaccination, including at tumor progression/relapse. None of the glioblastoma patients had an isocitrate dehydrogenase mutation. This receptor was identified in a human donor with glioblastoma. The sample consisted of blood, taken after dendritic cell vaccination. The chain couples TRBV4-2 to TRBJ2-3; perhaps TRBD2 as D (6 bases). CDR3 loop: CASSQPSAGDTQYF. DNA for the CDR3: TGTGCCAGCAGCCAACCCTCAGCGGGAGATACGCAGTATTTT.